This note documents a single TCR beta chain sequence. Its antigen is undetermined. Looked up from germline, CDR1 is DFQATT and CDR2 is SNEGSKA (reference sequence). The CDR3 length is 15 residues. J lost 0 bases, V lost 0 bases, and 5 bases had no gene match. The time point denotes: newly diagnosed GD, antithyroid drugs for less than 3 months. Researchers made the TCR library from RNA that was extracted from PBMCs. Arm-PCR with iRepertoire HTBI primers amplified the CDR3 regions for these TCR beta libraries. MiXCR, run by TCRdb on the multiplex PCR reads, gives a single entry per CDR3 protein. Found here are approximately 470,000 distinct CDR3 sequences, around 15% of them singletons; the top ten hold approximately 12%. This specimen belongs to a study of regulatory T cells in long-lasting Graves disease. About the research overall: Newly diagnosed Graves' patients had under 3 months of antithyroid drugs.

Study results and caveats: Gene preferences differed: TRBV28, TRBJ1-2, TRBJ2-5 in persistent cases.

The same data also contributed to another study, on T cells in Graves' hyperthyroidism and ophthalmopathy. From that second work: Most thyroid clonotypes with frequency above 0.001 were detected in blood. For ophthalmopathy, model prediction preceded onset by a median 6.5 months.

Here the sequenced sample was peripheral blood mononuclear cells (PBMCs), taken at new diagnosis, from a patient treated with antithyroid drugs. This rearrangement joins TRBV20-1 to TRBJ2-7, with TRBD1 matching over 7 bases. The TCR originated in a man in his forties or fifties with Graves disease. The CDR3 sequence: CSAREGTAVSYEQYF. CDR3 sequence (DNA): TGCAGTGCTAGAGAAGGGACAGCCGTCTCCTACGAGCAGTACTTC.